This is a list of T cell receptor beta chains from one sample in a study of long-term antiretroviral therapy in people with HIV. Assay: immunoSEQ multiplex PCR; the TCRdb copy retains only in-frame clones and omits some. The profile covers roughly 30,000 clones, with 85% to 90% appearing a single time and approximately 8% taken by the ten largest. Here the sequenced sample was unsorted PBMCs, taken 3.2 years before starting antiretroviral therapy. These receptor sequences come from a man aged 50 to 60 with HIV. Both conserved end residues are part of each CDR3. D genes are given only for firm matches. Size tells how often a clone was seen (once, few, many) or the class of an expanded clone, and some rows leave it out.

cdr3_aa cdr3_nt v_call clone_size j_call d_call
CASSLDPPGGLYEQYF TGTGCCAGCAGCTTAGATCCCCCGGGAGGGCTCTACGAGCAGTACTTC TRBV7-9 . TRBJ2-7 TRBD2
CASSSRVTDTQYF TGCGCCAGCAGCTCGAGGGTCACAGATACGCAGTATTTT TRBV5-1 . TRBJ2-3 .
CASSLGAGELFF TGTGCCAGCAGTTTAGGGGCCGGGGAGCTGTTTTTT TRBV7-9 few TRBJ2-2 .
CASSPTGQGVGTQYF TGTGCCAGCAGCCCTACAGGACAGGGAGTAGGGACCCAGTACTTC TRBV5-6 . TRBJ2-5 TRBD1
CASSPRQGHEQYF TGTGCCAGCTCACCACGGCAGGGGCACGAGCAGTACTTC TRBV18 . TRBJ2-7 .
CASSLTVGHQETQYF TGTGCCAGCAGCTTAACTGTCGGCCACCAAGAGACCCAGTACTTC TRBV11-1 . TRBJ2-5 .
CASSATAFGTQYF TGTGCCAGCAGTGCGACGGCTTTTGGTACGCAGTATTTT TRBV2 . TRBJ2-3 .
CASSYYTGELFF TGTGCCAGCAGCTACTACACCGGGGAGCTGTTTTTT TRBV7-9 . TRBJ2-2 .
CASRRLAGDTQYF TGTGCCAGCAGGAGACTAGCAGGAGATACGCAGTATTTT TRBV2 . TRBJ2-3 TRBD2
CASSAGFSGGADEQFF TGTGCCAGCAGCGCCGGTTTTAGCGGGGGGGCGGATGAGCAGTTCTTC TRBV9 . TRBJ2-1 TRBD2
CAISAPLREQYF TGTGCCATCAGTGCCCCCCTTAGGGAGCAGTACTTC TRBV10-3 . TRBJ2-7 .
CASSGAGVRTDTQYF TGTGCCAGTAGTGGAGCGGGAGTACGAACAGATACGCAGTATTTT TRBV19 . TRBJ2-3 TRBD2